This TCR beta chain was obtained from a study of cytomegalovirus exposure and HLA in healthy donors. Study findings and constraints: One variant, a missense change in DCLRE1C, was linked in a later analysis to TCR beta V- and J-gene trimming. Most TCR sequences showed up rarely, but some public TCRs showed up in many donors. Highly shared sequence variants in one cluster were likely a sequencing artifact.

Worth noting for this clone: Its matching antigen is unknown.

Unrecorded immune exposure was likely among donors, who were nominally healthy when sampled. The CDR3 is 18 residues long. Per germline, CDR1 MNHEY and CDR2 SMNVEV (reference sequence). Between the trimmed V and J ends, which lost 4 bases and 2 bases, there was a span of 21 bases. Vbeta (60) and Jbeta (13) primers were used in the PCR. The protocol was immunoSEQ multiplex PCR, while the TCRdb copy is restricted to in-frame clones and leaves out a portion. The sample gives some 150,000 clones, 70% to 90% of which show up once; roughly 2.4% is in the top ten. This rearrangement joins TRBV27 to TRBJ1-5; maybe TRBD1 (6 bases). The receptor comes from a young woman in good health and CMV-seronegative. Sequenced material: PBMCs. The CDR3 sequence is CASSSRTTGKVGNQPQHF. CDR3 nucleotide sequence: TGTGCCAGCAGTTCGCGTACTACAGGGAAGGTCGGCAATCAGCCCCAGCATTTT.